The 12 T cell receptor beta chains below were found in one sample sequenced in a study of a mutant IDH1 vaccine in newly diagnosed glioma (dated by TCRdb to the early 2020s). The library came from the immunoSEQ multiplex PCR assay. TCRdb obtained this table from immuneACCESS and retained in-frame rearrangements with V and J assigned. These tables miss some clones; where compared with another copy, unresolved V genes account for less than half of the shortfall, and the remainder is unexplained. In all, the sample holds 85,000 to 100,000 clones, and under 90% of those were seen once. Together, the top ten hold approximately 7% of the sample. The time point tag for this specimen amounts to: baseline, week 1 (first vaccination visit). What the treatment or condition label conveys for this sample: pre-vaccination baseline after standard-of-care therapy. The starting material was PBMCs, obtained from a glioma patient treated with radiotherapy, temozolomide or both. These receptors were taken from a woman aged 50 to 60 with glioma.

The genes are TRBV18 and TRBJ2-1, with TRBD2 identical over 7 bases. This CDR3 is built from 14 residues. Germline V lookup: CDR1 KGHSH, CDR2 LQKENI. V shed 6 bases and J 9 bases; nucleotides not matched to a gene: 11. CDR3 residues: CASSGTTLPREQFF. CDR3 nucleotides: TGTGCCAGCTCCGGGACTACCCTCCCTCGTGAGCAGTTCTTC. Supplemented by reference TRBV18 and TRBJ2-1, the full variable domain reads NAGVMQNPRHLVRRRGQEARLRCSPMKGHSHVYWYRQLPEEGLKFMVYLQKENIIDESGMPKERFSAEFPKEGPSILRIQQVVRGDSAAYFCASSGTTLPREQFFGPGTRLTVL.

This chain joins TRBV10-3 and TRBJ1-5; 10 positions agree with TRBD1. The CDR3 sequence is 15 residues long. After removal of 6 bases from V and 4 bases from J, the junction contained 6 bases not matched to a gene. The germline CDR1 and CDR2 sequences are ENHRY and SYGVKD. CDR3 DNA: TGTGCCATCAGGTCGACAGGGGGCGTGAATCAGCCCCAGCATTTT. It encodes CAIRSTGGVNQPQHF.

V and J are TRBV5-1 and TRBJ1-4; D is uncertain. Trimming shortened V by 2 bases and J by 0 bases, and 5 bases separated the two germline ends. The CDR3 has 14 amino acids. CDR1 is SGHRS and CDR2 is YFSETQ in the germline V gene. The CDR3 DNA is TGCGCCAGCAGCTTTCACCCAACTAATGAAAAACTGTTTTTT. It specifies CASSFHPTNEKLFF.

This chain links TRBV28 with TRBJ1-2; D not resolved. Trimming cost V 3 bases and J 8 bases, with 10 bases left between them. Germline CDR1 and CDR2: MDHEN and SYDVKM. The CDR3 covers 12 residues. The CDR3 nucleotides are TGTGCCAGCAGTTTTAGTACAAGAGGCTACACCTTC. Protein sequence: CASSFSTRGYTF.

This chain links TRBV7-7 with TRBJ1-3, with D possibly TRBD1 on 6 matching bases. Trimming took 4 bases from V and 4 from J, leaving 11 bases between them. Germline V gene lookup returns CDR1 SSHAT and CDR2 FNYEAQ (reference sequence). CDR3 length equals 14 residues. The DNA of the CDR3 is TGTGCCAGCAGCTCCGGGGGGGCGGGAAACACCATATATTTT. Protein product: CASSSGGAGNTIYF.

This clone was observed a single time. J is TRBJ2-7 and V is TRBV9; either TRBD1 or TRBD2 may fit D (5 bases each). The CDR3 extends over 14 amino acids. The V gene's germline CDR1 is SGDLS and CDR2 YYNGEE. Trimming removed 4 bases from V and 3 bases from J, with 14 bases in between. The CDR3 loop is CASSPGTAGYEQYF. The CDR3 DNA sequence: TGTGCCAGCAGCCCCGGGACGGCCGGCTACGAGCAGTACTTC.

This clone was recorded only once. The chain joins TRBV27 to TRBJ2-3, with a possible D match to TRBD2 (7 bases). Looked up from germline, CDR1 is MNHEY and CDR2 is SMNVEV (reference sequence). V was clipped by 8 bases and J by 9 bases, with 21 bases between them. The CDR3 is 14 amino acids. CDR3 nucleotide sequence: TGTGCCAGCCGGATCCGGGGGGCCAGTCGGACGCAGTATTTT. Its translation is CASRIRGASRTQYF.

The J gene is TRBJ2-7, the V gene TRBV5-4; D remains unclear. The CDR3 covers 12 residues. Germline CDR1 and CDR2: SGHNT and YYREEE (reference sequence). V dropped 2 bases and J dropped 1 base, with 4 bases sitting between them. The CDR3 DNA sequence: TGTGCCAGCAGCTTTTCGTCCTACGAGCAGTACTTC. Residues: CASSFSSYEQYF.

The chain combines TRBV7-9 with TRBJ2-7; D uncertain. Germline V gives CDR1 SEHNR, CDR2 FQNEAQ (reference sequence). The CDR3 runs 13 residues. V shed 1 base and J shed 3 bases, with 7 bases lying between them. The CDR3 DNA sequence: TGTGCCAGCAGCTTAGACACGGGCTACGAGCAGTACTTC. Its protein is CASSLDTGYEQYF.

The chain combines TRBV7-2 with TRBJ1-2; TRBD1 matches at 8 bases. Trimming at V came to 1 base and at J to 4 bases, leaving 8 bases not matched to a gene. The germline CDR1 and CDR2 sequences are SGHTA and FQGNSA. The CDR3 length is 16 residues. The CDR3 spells CASSLGGTGPGYGYTF. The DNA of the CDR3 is TGTGCCAGCAGCTTAGGGGGGACAGGCCCAGGCTATGGCTACACCTTC.

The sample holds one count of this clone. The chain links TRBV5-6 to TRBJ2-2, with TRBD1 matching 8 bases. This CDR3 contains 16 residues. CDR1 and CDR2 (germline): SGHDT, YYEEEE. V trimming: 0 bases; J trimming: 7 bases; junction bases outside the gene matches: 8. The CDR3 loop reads CASSLVIAGGLGELFF. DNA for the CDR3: TGTGCCAGCAGCTTGGTCATAGCAGGGGGCCTCGGGGAGCTGTTTTTT.

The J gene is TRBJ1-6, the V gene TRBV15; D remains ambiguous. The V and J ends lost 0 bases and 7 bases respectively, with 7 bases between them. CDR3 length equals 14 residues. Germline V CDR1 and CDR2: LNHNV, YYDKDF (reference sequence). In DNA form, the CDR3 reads TGTGCCACCAGCAGAGATACGAGGAATTCACCCCTCCACTTT. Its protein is CATSRDTRNSPLHF.